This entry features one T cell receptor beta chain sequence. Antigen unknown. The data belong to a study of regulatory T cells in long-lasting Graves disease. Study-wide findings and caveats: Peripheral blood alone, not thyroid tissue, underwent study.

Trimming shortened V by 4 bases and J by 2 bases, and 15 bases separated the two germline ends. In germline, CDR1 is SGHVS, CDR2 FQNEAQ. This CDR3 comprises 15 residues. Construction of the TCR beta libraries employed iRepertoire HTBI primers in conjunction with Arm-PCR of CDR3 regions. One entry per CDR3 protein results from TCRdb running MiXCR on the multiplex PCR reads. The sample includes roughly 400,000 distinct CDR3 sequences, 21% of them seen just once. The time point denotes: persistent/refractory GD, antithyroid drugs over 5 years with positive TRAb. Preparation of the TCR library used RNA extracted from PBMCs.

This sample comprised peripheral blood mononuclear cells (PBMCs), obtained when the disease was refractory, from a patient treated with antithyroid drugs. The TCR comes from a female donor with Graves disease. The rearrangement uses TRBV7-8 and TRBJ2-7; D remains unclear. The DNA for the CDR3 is TGTGCCAGCAGCTCCTATGATGAACCTCCCTACGAGCAGTACTTC. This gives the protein CASSSYDEPPYEQYF.